These 23 T cell receptor beta chains were sequenced from one sample in a study of T cell repertoires and HLA-DP antigens. Their cognate antigens are unknown. Libraries were prepared by immunoSEQ multiplex PCR; TCRdb keeps only in-frame clonotypes and omits some of them. This table has around 90,000 clones, more than 75% appearing once. The sample was CD4+ T cells from PBMCs. Receptor source: a man aged 50 or older in good health and CMV-seronegative.

The chain has TRBV7-2 and TRBJ2-7; 9 nucleotides agree with TRBD2. Trimming removed 5 bases from V and 2 bases from J; junction bases left unmatched: 7. The germline V gene encodes CDR1 SGHTA and CDR2 FQGNSA. This CDR3 region has 15 residues. The CDR3 sequence is CASSQRAGGTYEQYF. In nucleotides, the CDR3 is TGTGCCAGCAGCCAACGAGCGGGGGGCACCTACGAGCAGTACTTC.

J is TRBJ1-5 and V is TRBV19, with 7 bases aligning to TRBD1. The V and J ends lost 5 bases and 3 bases, in that order; junction bases with no gene match: 7. CDR1 is LNHDA, CDR2 SQIVND, per germline (reference sequence). CDR3 size: 15 residues. CDR3 region: CASSRDRANNQPQHF. The CDR3 DNA sequence: TGTGCCAGTAGTCGTGACAGGGCCAACAATCAGCCCCAGCATTTT. The full variable domain, completed using reference TRBV19 and TRBJ1-5, is DGGITQSPKYLFRKEGQNVTLSCEQNLNHDAMYWYRQDPGQGLRLIYYSQIVNDFQKGDIAEGYSVSREKKESFPLTVTSAQKNPTAFYLCASSRDRANNQPQHFGDGTRLSIL.

This clone was found many times. The chain is built from TRBV10-3 and TRBJ2-7, with 8 positions matching TRBD1. The CDR3 sequence is 15 residues long. Germline CDR1 is ENHRY and CDR2 is SYGVKD. The J segment lost 5 bases and the V segment lost 3 bases, leaving 9 bases of the junction unmatched. CDR3 in amino acids: CAISELGQGIDEQYF. DNA for the CDR3: TGTGCCATCAGTGAACTTGGACAGGGAATCGACGAGCAGTACTTC.

The chain is built from TRBV11-3 and TRBJ2-1; 11 bases fit TRBD2. The length of the CDR3 is 17 residues. The V gene end was trimmed by 5 bases and the J gene end by 1 base; junction bases not matched to a gene: 7. Germline CDR1 and CDR2: SGHNT and YENEEA. CDR3: CASSAGASGRSYNEQFF. DNA for the CDR3: TGTGCCAGCAGCGCAGGGGCTAGCGGGAGGTCCTACAATGAGCAGTTCTTC.

The gene calls are TRBV5-1 and TRBJ1-5, with D possibly matching TRBD1 (5 bases). The CDR3 is made up of 15 amino acids. Germline V gene sequence: CDR1 SGHRS, CDR2 YFSETQ. The V gene lost 0 bases and the J gene lost 5 bases, with 12 bases spanning the gap. The CDR3 DNA sequence: TGCGCCAGCAGCTTGGCCGGGACGGCCGATCAGCCCCAGCATTTT. Translated: CASSLAGTADQPQHF.

The chain employs TRBV7-3 and TRBJ1-1, with 7 positions matching TRBD1. V dropped 5 bases and J dropped 4; count of bases not matched to a gene: 7. The CDR3 is 14 residues long. Germline V lookup: CDR1 SGHTA, CDR2 FQGTGA. CDR3: CASSPNRGVTEAFF. The CDR3 DNA reads TGTGCCAGCAGCCCAAACAGGGGCGTCACTGAAGCTTTCTTT.

The gene calls are TRBV5-4 and TRBJ1-6; D not certain. The CDR3 runs 16 residues. Germline V CDR1 and CDR2: SGHNT, YYREEE (reference sequence). V was pared by 0 bases and J by 10 bases, with 17 bases between. For the CDR3, the DNA is TGTGCCAGCAGCTTGGCCGGGAGCCAGTTCCCGTCACCCCTCCACTTT. Protein product: CASSLAGSQFPSPLHF.

The chain recombines TRBV19 with TRBJ2-7, with 9 bases lining up with TRBD2. Trimming cost V 5 bases and J 2 bases; bases outside gene matches: 7. Per the germline V gene, CDR1 is LNHDA and CDR2 is SQIVND (reference sequence). This CDR3 has 15 amino acids. The CDR3 region is CASSGPGLATYEQYF. Written as DNA, the CDR3 is TGTGCCAGTAGTGGTCCAGGACTAGCGACCTACGAGCAGTACTTC.

This clone has a single count. The chain recombines TRBV28 with TRBJ1-1; 7 bases are shared with TRBD1. The J segment lost 4 bases and the V segment lost 6 bases, leaving 11 bases of the junction unmatched. This CDR3 has 15 residues. Germline CDR1 reads MDHEN; CDR2 reads SYDVKM. In nucleotides, the CDR3 is TGTGCCAGCAGCCCAGCCGATAGGACAGGCACTGAAGCTTTCTTT. Protein sequence: CASSPADRTGTEAFF.

The genes are TRBV7-9 and TRBJ1-2; 8 nucleotides align to TRBD1. Trimming at V came to 3 bases and at J to 6 bases, leaving 9 bases not matched to a gene. CDR3 length: 15 residues. The germline V gene encodes CDR1 SEHNR and CDR2 FQNEAQ (reference sequence). CDR3 residues: CASSLTGARVDGYTF. The CDR3 DNA is TGTGCCAGCAGCTTGACAGGGGCAAGAGTCGATGGCTACACCTTC.

The chain couples TRBV27 to TRBJ1-4; D is ambiguous. CDR1 and CDR2 (germline): MNHEY, SMNVEV (reference sequence). The V end lost 3 bases, the J end lost 7 bases, and 9 bases lay between the germline ends. The CDR3 is made up of 13 amino acids. In DNA form, the CDR3 reads TGTGCCAGCAGTTTCGGGCCGCCTGAAAAACTGTTTTTT. Protein: CASSFGPPEKLFF.

The genes are TRBV9 and TRBJ1-1; a possible D gene is TRBD1 (5 bases). CDR1 SGDLS and CDR2 YYNGEE come from the germline V gene. V was shortened by 4 bases and J by 5 bases, with 18 bases between the two germline ends. The length of the CDR3 is 15 residues. Written as DNA, the CDR3 is TGTGCCAGCAGCCCATTGGACATTGGGATGACTGAAGCTTTCTTT. Protein sequence: CASSPLDIGMTEAFF.

J is TRBJ2-3 and V is TRBV10-3; a possible D gene is TRBD1 (6 bases). The germline gives CDR1 ENHRY, CDR2 SYGVKD. Trimming shortened V by 6 bases and J by 4 bases, and 20 bases separated the two germline ends. The CDR3 spans 16 residues. The CDR3 protein is CAISFGARAGADTQYF. CDR3 bases: TGTGCCATCAGCTTTGGGGCCCGTGCAGGGGCAGATACGCAGTATTTT.

The V gene is TRBV2, the J gene TRBJ1-2; D uncertain. Germline CDR1 reads SNHLY; CDR2 reads FYNNEI. The CDR3 has 13 amino acids. V was shortened by 4 bases and J by 4 bases, with 10 bases between the two germline ends. As DNA, the CDR3 is TGTGCCAGCAGTGTTGAGGCGAGCTATGGCTACACCTTC. Protein sequence: CASSVEASYGYTF.

The rearrangement joins TRBV28 to TRBJ2-1, with D tentatively TRBD2 (5 bases). Germline V gene lookup returns CDR1 MDHEN and CDR2 SYDVKM. The CDR3 extends over 16 amino acids. The V end lost 0 bases, the J end lost 0 bases, and 9 bases lay between the germline ends. CDR3: CASSLWRASSYNEQFF. In DNA, the CDR3 is TGTGCCAGCAGTTTATGGAGGGCGAGCTCCTACAATGAGCAGTTCTTC.

The rearrangement joins TRBV28 to TRBJ1-5, with D uncertain. Germline values: CDR1 MDHEN, CDR2 SYDVKM. This CDR3 comprises 12 residues. V lost 9 bases and J lost 4, with 10 bases in between. The CDR3 DNA sequence: TGTGCCAGTTTCACACAGAATCAGCCCCAGCATTTT. Encoded protein: CASFTQNQPQHF.

This chain joins TRBV14 and TRBJ2-5; TRBD2 is a possible D gene (5 bases). The CDR3 is 12 residues long. Germline CDR1 and CDR2: SGHDN and FVKESK. Trimming took 3 bases from V and 5 from J, leaving 7 bases between them. CDR3 bases: TGTGCCAGCAGCCACAGAGGGGAGACCCAGTACTTC. As protein: CASSHRGETQYF.

The genes are TRBV6-5 and TRBJ2-1; tentatively, D is TRBD2 (5 bases). The CDR3 has 12 residues. Trimming left V 7 bases short and J 14 bases short, with 18 bases between. Germline CDR1 is MNHEY and CDR2 is SVGAGI. CDR3 nucleotide sequence: TGTGCCAGCAACACTCAAGGGAGACCGGAGTTCTTC. This sequence encodes CASNTQGRPEFF.

Turning to this clone: A read error may produce the germline difference seen at one junction end. The gene calls are TRBV4-3 and TRBJ2-7, with D possibly being TRBD2 (6 bases). The CDR3 is 16 residues long. Germline V CDR1 and CDR2: LGHNA, YSLEER. CDR3 DNA: TGCGCCAGCAGCCAAGAACGGACCCGCGGGGCGTACGGGCAGTACTTC. Its protein product is CASSQERTRGAYGQYF.

This clone was recorded a few times. The chain uses TRBV6-1 and TRBJ2-1; D ambiguous. Germline values: CDR1 MNHNS, CDR2 SASEGT. The CDR3 is made up of 12 amino acids. Trimming stripped 8 bases from V and 3 bases from J, with 8 bases between. This chain's CDR3 is CASQWGYNEQFF. In DNA, the CDR3 is TGTGCCAGCCAATGGGGCTACAATGAGCAGTTCTTC.

There are a few counts of this clone. The chain joins TRBV11-1 to TRBJ1-1, with 7 bases that match TRBD1. Germline CDR1 reads SGHAT; CDR2 reads FQDESV (reference sequence). The CDR3 totals 15 residues. The V gene end was trimmed by 5 bases and the J gene end by 1 base; junction bases not matched to a gene: 7. DNA of the CDR3: TGTGCCAGCAGCACCTACAGGGGAGAGAACACTGAAGCTTTCTTT. Translating gives CASSTYRGENTEAFF.

The chain employs TRBV7-9 and TRBJ2-3, with 12 positions matching TRBD2. V lost 2 bases and J lost 3; bases outside the gene matches: 3. CDR1 and CDR2 from the germline V gene are SEHNR and FQNEAQ (reference sequence). The CDR3 contains 16 residues. CDR3 DNA: TGTGCCAGCAGCTTACGGACTAGCGGGGCGACAGATACGCAGTATTTT. Its translation: CASSLRTSGATDTQYF.

This chain connects TRBV6-1 to TRBJ2-7; unclear D gene. Germline V gene data show CDR1 as MNHNS and CDR2 as SASEGT. The germline V and J ends were trimmed by 1 base and 8 bases, with 9 bases remaining between them. This CDR3 contains 12 residues. CDR3 sequence (DNA): TGTGCCAGCAGTGAAGTGGGGTACAAGCAGTACTTC. Residues: CASSEVGYKQYF.